Detailed here is one T cell receptor beta chain. This CDR3 has 16 residues. The V and J ends lost 1 base and 2 bases respectively, with 14 bases between them. Germline CDR1 reads LGHNA; CDR2 reads YSLEER. This specimen comes from a study of technical replicates of blood from a handful of donors. Sequenced by immunoSEQ multiplex PCR; TCRdb stores in-frame clones only, minus some. The sample holds fewer than 85,000 clones, roughly nine tenths seen once. The V gene is TRBV4-3, the J gene TRBJ2-5; D possibly corresponds to TRBD2 (6 bases). Sequencing input: PBMCs. This TCR was sampled from a human donor in good health. Some clones in this sample may be carry-over from other donors' samples. CDR3 region: CASSQGSSGLQETQYF. The CDR3 DNA sequence: TGCGCCAGCAGCCAAGGATCCAGCGGGTTACAAGAGACCCAGTACTTC.